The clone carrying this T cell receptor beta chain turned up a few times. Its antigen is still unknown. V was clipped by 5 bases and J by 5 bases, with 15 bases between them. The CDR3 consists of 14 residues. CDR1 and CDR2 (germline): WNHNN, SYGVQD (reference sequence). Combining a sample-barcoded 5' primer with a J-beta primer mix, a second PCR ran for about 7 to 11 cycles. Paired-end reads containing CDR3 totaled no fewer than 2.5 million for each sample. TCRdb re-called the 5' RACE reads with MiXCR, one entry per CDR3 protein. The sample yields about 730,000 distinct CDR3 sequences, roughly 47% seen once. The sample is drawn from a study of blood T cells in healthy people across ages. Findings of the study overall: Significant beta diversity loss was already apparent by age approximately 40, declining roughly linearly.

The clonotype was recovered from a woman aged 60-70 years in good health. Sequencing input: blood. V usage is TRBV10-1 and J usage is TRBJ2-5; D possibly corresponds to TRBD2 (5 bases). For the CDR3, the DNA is TGCGCCAGCAGTACTGCCGGAGGCGGGGAGACCCAGTACTTC. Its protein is CASSTAGGGETQYF.